A single sample gave rise to the 20 T cell receptor beta chains below, sequenced in a study of cytomegalovirus exposure and HLA in healthy donors. Vbeta (60) and Jbeta (13) primers were used in the PCR. Assay: immunoSEQ multiplex PCR; the TCRdb copy retains only in-frame clones and omits some. The table shows roughly 130,000 clones, with about 79% occurring only once. Sequenced sample: PBMCs. The source is a woman aged 18-29 years in good health and CMV-seropositive.

The rearrangement joins TRBV5-6 to TRBJ1-2, with 9 bases lining up with TRBD1. Germline-derived CDR1 and CDR2 are SGHDT and YYEEEE. The CDR3 loop spans 14 amino acids. V gave up 7 bases and J gave up 6 bases; unmatched junction bases: 10. The CDR3 nucleotides read TGTGCCAGCGGAAACCGGGACAGGGTCCATGGCTACACCTTC. Its translation is CASGNRDRVHGYTF.

The sample holds one count of this clone. The J gene is TRBJ2-7, the V gene TRBV11-1, with 7 bases that match TRBD1. From germline, CDR1 is SGHAT and CDR2 FQDESV (reference sequence). This CDR3 spans 15 amino acids. J was trimmed by 2 bases and V by 3 bases; bases with no gene match: 7. In nucleotides, the CDR3 is TGTGCCAGCAGCTTTAAGGGGGCAGTCCCCTACGAGCAGTACTTC. It translates to CASSFKGAVPYEQYF. Looking up the rest from reference TRBV11-1 and TRBJ2-7 gives the full variable domain: EAEVAQSPRYKITEKSQAVAFWCDPISGHATLYWYRQILGQGPELLVQFQDESVVDDSQLPKDRFSAERLKGVDSTLKIQPAELGDSAMYLCASSFKGAVPYEQYFGPGTRLTVT.

The chain couples TRBV5-1 to TRBJ2-7, with 9 bases matching TRBD2. Trimming at V came to 4 bases and at J to 3 bases, leaving 8 bases not matched to a gene. The CDR3 spans 15 residues. The V gene's germline CDR1 is SGHRS and CDR2 YFSETQ. CDR3 bases: TGCGCCAGCAGCGGGGGGGCTAGCGGGGTCTACGAGCAGTACTTC. This translates into CASSGGASGVYEQYF.

The genes are TRBV4-1 and TRBJ1-2; D is uncertain. V was trimmed by 3 bases and J by 5 bases, leaving 7 bases between them. The CDR3 is 12 amino acids. CDR1 MGHRA and CDR2 YSYEKL come from the germline V gene. The CDR3 is CASSHLSYGYTF. In DNA, the CDR3 is TGCGCCAGCAGCCACTTGAGTTATGGCTACACCTTC.

The V and J genes are TRBV5-1 and TRBJ1-1; 8 bases line up with TRBD1. The V gene's germline CDR1 is SGHRS and CDR2 YFSETQ. CDR3 size: 13 residues. V trimming: 7 bases; J trimming: 1 base; junction bases outside the gene matches: 3. In DNA form, the CDR3 reads TGCGCCAGCGGAGGACAGGGGAACACTGAAGCTTTCTTT. This sequence encodes CASGGQGNTEAFF. The whole variable domain, remainder taken from reference TRBV5-1 and TRBJ1-1, is KAGVTQTPRYLIKTRGQQVTLSCSPISGHRSVSWYQQTPGQGLQFLFEYFSETQRNKGNFPGRFSGRQFSNSRSEMNVSTLELGDSALYLCASGGQGNTEAFFGQGTRLTVV.

CDR3 region: CASSQTRRRDLQETQYF. CDR3 bases: TGTGCCAGCAGCCAAACACGAAGGCGGGATCTCCAAGAGACCCAGTACTTC. The V call is TRBV14, the J call TRBJ2-5; TRBD2 is a possible D gene (6 bases). The germline V gene has CDR1 SGHDN and CDR2 FVKESK. This CDR3 contains 17 residues. V was clipped by 2 bases and J by 1 base, with 17 bases between them.

The chain employs TRBV28 and TRBJ1-4; tentatively, D is TRBD1 (6 bases). Per germline, CDR1 MDHEN and CDR2 SYDVKM. Trimming shortened V by 3 bases and J by 7 bases, and 15 bases separated the two germline ends. The CDR3 loop spans 15 amino acids. In DNA form, the CDR3 reads TGTGCCAGCAGTTTGTCCGGGACAAGCCGTGAAAAACTGTTTTTT. Its translation: CASSLSGTSREKLFF. Looking up the rest from reference TRBV28 and TRBJ1-4 gives the full variable domain: DVKVTQSSRYLVKRTGEKVFLECVQDMDHENMFWYRQDPGLGLRLIYFSYDVKMKEKGDIPEGYSVSREKKERFSLILESASTNQTSMYLCASSLSGTSREKLFFGSGTQLSVL.

The V and J genes are TRBV4-1 and TRBJ2-7, with 7 positions matching TRBD1. V lost 0 bases, J lost 0 bases, and 5 bases stayed unmatched. Germline V lookup: CDR1 MGHRA, CDR2 YSYEKL. CDR3 size: 16 residues. CDR3 sequence reads: CASSQEGTAVSYEQYF. Written as DNA, the CDR3 is TGCGCCAGCAGCCAAGAGGGGACAGCTGTCTCCTACGAGCAGTACTTC.

This clone was seen a single time. The CDR3 is CASSSATGWIYEQYF. CDR3 DNA: TGTGCCAGCAGCTCTGCCACAGGGTGGATCTACGAGCAGTACTTC. This chain joins TRBV11-2 and TRBJ2-5; D may be TRBD1 (6 bases). The J call is uncertain, as TRBJ2-7 better fits the DNA end. Germline CDR1 SGHAT, CDR2 FQNNGV. The CDR3 is 15 residues long.

This clone occurred once. This rearrangement joins TRBV6-5 to TRBJ1-4, with a tentative D call TRBD1 (6 bases). This CDR3 is 15 amino acids long. Per germline, CDR1 MNHEY and CDR2 SVGAGI. Trimming cost V 2 bases and J 6 bases, with 13 bases left between them. In DNA, the CDR3 is TGTGCCAGCAGTTACACTACAGGGATAGATGAAAAACTGTTTTTT. The encoded protein is CASSYTTGIDEKLFF.

This clone appeared once. The rearrangement links TRBV5-6 to TRBJ2-5; the D is unclear. CDR3 length: 15 residues. The V end was cut by 0 bases, the J end by 0 bases, with 9 bases between. Germline V gene sequence: CDR1 SGHDT, CDR2 YYEEEE. The CDR3 DNA reads as TGTGCCAGCAGCTTGGCGCAGGTCTACCAAGAGACCCAGTACTTC. Translating it yields CASSLAQVYQETQYF. Full variable domain (outside the CDR3, taken from reference TRBV5-6 and TRBJ2-5): DAGVTQSPTHLIKTRGQQVTLRCSPKSGHDTVSWYQQALGQGPQFIFQYYEEEERQRGNFPDRFSGHQFPNYSSELNVNALLLGDSALYLCASSLAQVYQETQYFGPGTRLLVL.

The chain combines TRBV28 with TRBJ2-1; 9 bases match TRBD2. The germline gives CDR1 MDHEN, CDR2 SYDVKM. V lost 5 bases to trimming and J lost 6 bases; unmatched junction nucleotides: 2. The CDR3 is 13 amino acids. Here the CDR3 DNA reads TGTGCCAGCAGTAATAGCGGGAGCAATGAGCAGTTCTTC. Translating gives CASSNSGSNEQFF.

By share of the sample, this clone is medium-sized. The chain combines TRBV25-1 with TRBJ2-7; TRBD1 matches at 8 bases. V shed 2 bases, J shed 1 base, and the junction held 4 bases outside the gene matches. Germline lookup yields CDR1 MGHDK and CDR2 SYGVNS. CDR3 length: 15 amino acids. The CDR3 spells CASSERTGYSYEQYF. DNA of the CDR3: TGTGCCAGCAGTGAACGGACAGGGTATTCCTACGAGCAGTACTTC.

The chain carries TRBV27 and TRBJ1-5; D is ambiguous. Germline V gives CDR1 MNHEY, CDR2 SMNVEV (reference sequence). The CDR3 covers 12 residues. The V and J ends lost 3 bases and 7 bases respectively, with 7 bases between them. As DNA, the CDR3 is TGTGCCAGCAGTTTCCCCGGGCAGCCCCAGCATTTT. It translates to CASSFPGQPQHF.

The genes are TRBV5-1 and TRBJ2-7, with D tentatively TRBD1 (5 bases). The ends were cut back, 4 bases at V and 0 bases at J, with 17 bases in the middle. Looked up from germline, CDR1 is SGHRS and CDR2 is YFSETQ. The CDR3 has 16 amino acids. The CDR3 here is CASSRPWGLSSYEQYF. The CDR3 DNA reads TGCGCCAGCAGCCGTCCGTGGGGCCTAAGCTCCTACGAGCAGTACTTC.

This rearrangement joins TRBV2 to TRBJ2-5, with 16 bases lining up with TRBD2. The CDR3 is 16 residues long. The trim removed 8 bases at V and 4 bases at J, leaving 7 bases unmatched. Germline V lookup: CDR1 SNHLY, CDR2 FYNNEI. The CDR3 region is CASGGGTSGGGETQYF. In nucleotides, the CDR3 is TGTGCCAGCGGCGGCGGGACTAGCGGGGGGGGAGAGACCCAGTACTTC.

The table lists this clone with a few counts. V and J are TRBV27 and TRBJ2-3, with TRBD2 matching over 16 bases. Germline V gives CDR1 MNHEY, CDR2 SMNVEV (reference sequence). This CDR3 region has 18 residues. V was clipped by 4 bases and J by 2 bases; unmatched bases: 6. CDR3 sequence: CASSYGTSGGGFTDTQYF. Here the CDR3 DNA reads TGTGCCAGCAGTTACGGGACTAGCGGGGGGGGTTTCACAGATACGCAGTATTTT.

This clone was recorded once. The rearrangement uses TRBV7-9 and TRBJ1-3; a weak D match, TRBD1 (6 bases). The CDR3 has 14 amino acids. CDR1 is SEHNR, CDR2 FQNEAQ, per germline (reference sequence). The ends were cut back, 6 bases at V and 1 base at J, with 10 bases in the middle. This chain's CDR3 is CASRAQGSGNTIYF. The CDR3 DNA reads TGTGCCAGCAGGGCACAGGGTTCTGGAAACACCATATATTTT.

The chain has TRBV11-2 and TRBJ2-6; D is unclear. Germline CDR1 and CDR2: SGHAT and FQNNGV. The CDR3 totals 15 residues. V lost 0 bases to trimming and J lost 3 bases, with 6 bases between them. Here the CDR3 DNA reads TGTGCCAGCAGCTTAGATCTTTATGGGGCCAACGTCCTGACTTTC. Amino acid sequence: CASSLDLYGANVLTF.

The J gene is TRBJ2-1, the V gene TRBV27; a weak D match, TRBD1 (6 bases). V lost 8 bases and J lost 9, with 14 bases in between. CDR1 and CDR2 from the germline V gene are MNHEY and SMNVEV (reference sequence). CDR3 length equals 12 residues. The CDR3 sequence: CASGMWGREQFF. CDR3 bases: TGTGCCAGCGGTATGTGGGGGCGTGAGCAGTTCTTC.